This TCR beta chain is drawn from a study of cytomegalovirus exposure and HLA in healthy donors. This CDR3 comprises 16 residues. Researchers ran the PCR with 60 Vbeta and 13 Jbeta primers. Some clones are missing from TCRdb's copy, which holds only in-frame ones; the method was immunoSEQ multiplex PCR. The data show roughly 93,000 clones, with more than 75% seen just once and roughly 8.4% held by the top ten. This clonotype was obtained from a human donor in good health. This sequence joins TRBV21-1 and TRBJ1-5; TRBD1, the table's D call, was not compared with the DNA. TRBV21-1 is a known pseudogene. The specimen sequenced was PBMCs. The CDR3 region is CARQRDSPYSNQPQHF. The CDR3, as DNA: TGTGCCAGACAACGGGACAGCCCGTATAGCAATCAGCCCCAGCATTTT.